This entry lists 22 T cell receptor beta chains sequenced from one sample in a study of identical twins. Via MiXCR, TCRdb re-called the 5' RACE reads, giving one row per CDR3 protein. The data hold about 340,000 distinct CDR3 sequences, with approximately 13% observed a single time. These data also formed part of another study, on yellow fever vaccine responses in identical twins.

Sequencing input: CD8+ T cells sorted from blood. These receptors came from a woman younger than 30 in good health.

V usage is TRBV11-1 and J usage is TRBJ2-7, with a tentative D call TRBD2 (6 bases). This CDR3 has 14 residues. Trimming took off 7 bases at V and 0 bases at J, with 13 bases between the two ends. Germline V CDR1 and CDR2: SGHAT, FQDESV (reference sequence). The CDR3 here is CASNLGGYSYEQYF. CDR3 coding DNA: TGTGCCAGCAACCTGGGAGGCTACTCCTACGAGCAGTACTTC.

This clonotype has just a few counts. The chain recombines TRBV5-5 with TRBJ2-1; 7 positions agree with TRBD2. V dropped 2 bases and J dropped 0; count of bases not matched to a gene: 5. Per germline, CDR1 SGHKS and CDR2 YYEKEE (reference sequence). The CDR3 extends over 16 amino acids. The CDR3 protein is CASSFVWTSSYNEQFF. The DNA for the CDR3 is TGTGCCAGCAGCTTTGTTTGGACTAGCTCCTACAATGAGCAGTTCTTC.

The sample holds many counts of this clonotype. V gene TRBV24-1 combines with J gene TRBJ2-3; D not certain. V lost 4 bases and J lost 2, with 9 bases in between. The CDR3 covers 14 residues. The V gene's germline CDR1 is KGHDR and CDR2 SFDVKD. CDR3 sequence reads: CATSEQSDTDTQYF. The CDR3 nucleotides are TGTGCCACCAGTGAACAGAGCGACACAGATACGCAGTATTTT.

This clonotype was counted between two and nine times. The J gene is TRBJ2-2, the V gene TRBV20-1; D not resolved. V lost 6 bases, J lost 2 bases, and 16 bases lay in between. The CDR3 runs to 15 residues. Germline loops: CDR1 DFQATT, CDR2 SNEGSKA (reference sequence). CDR3 in DNA: TGCAGTGCACGCCTAAGTAAGAGTAACACCGGGGAGCTGTTTTTT. This translates into CSARLSKSNTGELFF.

This chain uses TRBV7-8 with TRBJ2-7; D not certain. This CDR3 spans 12 amino acids. Trimming took off 1 base at V and 6 bases at J, with 7 bases between the two ends. Per the germline V gene, CDR1 is SGHVS and CDR2 is FQNEAQ. CDR3 in DNA: TGTGCCAGCAGCTTAGGCAGATCCGAGCAGTACGTC. This gives the protein CASSLGRSEQYV.

The chain uses TRBV9 and TRBJ2-7, with D possibly TRBD2 on 5 matching bases. This CDR3 spans 14 amino acids. Germline V CDR1 and CDR2: SGDLS, YYNGEE. V lost 0 bases and J lost 2, with 9 bases in between. The CDR3 region is CASSVGLAPYEQYF. CDR3 bases: TGTGCCAGCAGCGTAGGTCTAGCACCCTACGAGCAGTACTTC. The complete variable domain, with remaining parts taken from reference TRBV9 and TRBJ2-7, reads DSGVTQTPKHLITATGQRVTLRCSPRSGDLSVYWYQQSLDQGLQFLIQYYNGEERAKGNILERFSAQQFPDLHSELNLSSLELGDSALYFCASSVGLAPYEQYFGPGTRLTVT.

The chain uses TRBV28 and TRBJ1-6, with unresolved D. Looked up from germline, CDR1 is MDHEN and CDR2 is SYDVKM. V was clipped by 5 bases and J by 10 bases, with 15 bases between them. The CDR3 has 14 residues. CDR3 bases: TGTGCCAGCAGTCCGATCGATAGTAGGTCACCCCTCCACTTT. It translates to CASSPIDSRSPLHF.

This clonotype turned up a few times. The chain recombines TRBV5-6 with TRBJ1-4; D is ambiguous. The CDR3 covers 12 residues. Trimming removed 0 bases from V and 16 bases from J, with 13 bases in between. Per germline, CDR1 SGHDT and CDR2 YYEEEE. In DNA form, the CDR3 reads TGTGCCAGCAGCTTGGGGGGAGAAGCAACGTTTTTT. This translates into CASSLGGEATFF.

This clonotype showed up just a few times. The chain has TRBV3-1 and TRBJ2-1; D is perhaps TRBD1 or TRBD2 (6 bases each). The germline CDR1 and CDR2 sequences are LGHDT and YNNKEL (reference sequence). V was trimmed by 1 base and J by 4 bases, leaving 17 bases between them. The CDR3 contains 17 residues. The CDR3, as DNA: TGTGCCAGCAGCCAAGGATCCGGGGGCGAATTTTACAATGAGCAGTTCTTC. As protein: CASSQGSGGEFYNEQFF.

This clonotype has more than one count but fewer than ten. The rearrangement links TRBV27 to TRBJ2-1; 10 nucleotides line up with TRBD1. J gave up 8 bases and V 2 bases, and 9 bases lay outside the gene matches. This CDR3 spans 16 amino acids. Germline CDR1 and CDR2: MNHEY and SMNVEV (reference sequence). CDR3 coding DNA: TGTGCCAGCAGTTTAATTGCGGACAGGGGGTGGGATGAGCAGTTCTTC. It yields the protein CASSLIADRGWDEQFF.

The table lists this clonotype with a few counts. V usage is TRBV4-1 and J usage is TRBJ2-1; possibly TRBD1 for D (6 bases). Germline loops: CDR1 MGHRA, CDR2 YSYEKL. This CDR3 is 15 amino acids long. Trimming pared 3 bases from V and 3 bases from J, leaving 12 bases between. The CDR3 sequence is CASSHAGTRYNEQFF. DNA for the CDR3: TGCGCCAGCAGCCACGCCGGGACACGCTACAATGAGCAGTTCTTC.

This sequence joins TRBV12-3 or TRBV12-4 and TRBJ2-1; weak D call: TRBD1 (7 bases). The CDR3 loop spans 15 amino acids. V lost 10 bases, J lost 6 bases, and 22 bases lay in between. CDR3 bases: TGTGCCACCTCGGGGGTTTTAGCAGGGGGCAATGAGCAGTTCTTC. Amino acid sequence: CATSGVLAGGNEQFF.

This clonotype was detected a few times. The V call is TRBV14, the J call TRBJ2-1; TRBD2 matches 7 bases. V lost 4 bases and J lost 6; bases outside the gene matches: 15. Germline V CDR1 and CDR2: SGHDN, FVKESK. The length of the CDR3 is 17 residues. The DNA of the CDR3 is TGTGCCAGCAGCCGAAATGATAAGCGGGATGCCGGCAATGAGCAGTTCTTC. It codes for CASSRNDKRDAGNEQFF.

The CDR3 nucleotides read TGTGCCAGCAGCCCCGGGCGGCAGGTGAACACCGGGGAGCTGTTTTTT. Translation gives CASSPGRQVNTGELFF. The V call is TRBV11-2, the J call TRBJ2-2; D is unresolved. CDR3 length: 16 amino acids. V dropped 5 bases and J dropped 1 base, with 14 bases sitting between them. Looked up from germline, CDR1 is SGHAT and CDR2 is FQNNGV.

This clonotype was counted only a few times. The J gene is TRBJ2-1, the V gene TRBV7-9; the D gene is possibly TRBD2 (6 bases). Per germline, CDR1 SEHNR and CDR2 FQNEAQ (reference sequence). Between the trimmed V and J ends, which lost 6 bases and 1 base, there was a span of 16 bases. The CDR3 totals 16 residues. The CDR3 reads CASRPPGGVSYNEQFF. Here the CDR3 DNA reads TGTGCCAGCAGACCCCCCGGGGGAGTGTCCTACAATGAGCAGTTCTTC.

V gene TRBV10-2 combines with J gene TRBJ2-7, with a weak D call TRBD1 (5 bases). The CDR3 spans 15 residues. The V and J ends lost 1 base and 1 base respectively, with 11 bases between them. The germline V gene has CDR1 WSHSY and CDR2 SAAADI. The CDR3 reads CASSELAKGSYEQYV. The DNA for the CDR3 is TGCGCCAGCAGTGAGTTGGCAAAGGGGTCCTACGAGCAGTACGTC.

The rearrangement uses TRBV12-3 or TRBV12-4 and TRBJ2-7; 7 bases are shared with TRBD1. This CDR3 region has 15 residues. The V and J ends lost 5 bases and 0 bases, in that order; junction bases with no gene match: 7. CDR3 amino acids: CASSVDRAASYEQYF. The CDR3 nucleotides read TGTGCCAGCAGTGTCGACAGGGCTGCCTCCTACGAGCAGTACTTC.

V is TRBV27 and J is TRBJ2-7, with 13 nucleotides matching TRBD2. CDR3 length: 14 residues. CDR1 and CDR2 from the germline V gene are MNHEY and SMNVEV (reference sequence). V dropped 8 bases and J dropped 5; count of bases not matched to a gene: 6. CDR3 sequence reads: CASATSGRANEQYF. CDR3 nucleotides: TGTGCCAGCGCTACTAGCGGGAGGGCCAACGAGCAGTACTTC.

The CDR3 here is CASSQDERTSGVQEQYF. The CDR3 DNA sequence: TGTGCCAGCAGCCAAGATGAAAGGACTAGCGGGGTCCAAGAGCAGTACTTC. This chain links TRBV3-1 with TRBJ2-7, with 12 bases aligning to TRBD2. Looked up from germline, CDR1 is LGHDT and CDR2 is YNNKEL (reference sequence). The CDR3 covers 17 residues. With 0 bases clipped from V and 7 bases from J, the junction kept 10 bases outside the gene matches.

This clonotype was seen a few times. The V gene is TRBV10-3, the J gene TRBJ2-2, with 8 bases matching TRBD1. The CDR3 sequence is 16 residues long. J was trimmed by 6 bases and V by 8 bases; bases with no gene match: 14. The germline gives CDR1 ENHRY, CDR2 SYGVKD. CDR3: CAIENPGQVNPGELFF. DNA of the CDR3: TGTGCCATCGAAAACCCGGGACAGGTCAACCCCGGGGAGCTGTTTTTT.

V gene TRBV27 combines with J gene TRBJ2-7; 7 bases are shared with TRBD2. Looked up from germline, CDR1 is MNHEY and CDR2 is SMNVEV (reference sequence). The CDR3 extends over 13 amino acids. The V segment lost 6 bases and the J segment 4 bases; nucleotides outside the gene matches: 6. For the CDR3, the DNA is TGTGCCAGCAGGCGGGGGTCCCATTACGAGCAGTACTTC. Translation: CASRRGSHYEQYF.

In DNA form, the CDR3 reads TGTGCCAGCAGTTATGGACAGGGGTCTGGAAACACCATATATTTT. Translating it yields CASSYGQGSGNTIYF. J is TRBJ1-3 and V is TRBV12-3 or TRBV12-4; TRBD1 matches at 9 bases. Losses at the gene ends were 4 bases for V and 1 base for J; bases not matched to a gene: 2. The CDR3 totals 15 residues.